The entry below describes one TCR beta chain. The sample originates from a study of control samples from healthy donors and cancer patients. In germline, CDR1 is SGHDT, CDR2 YYEEEE. This CDR3 comprises 14 residues. J gave up 5 bases and V 1 base, and 3 bases lay outside the gene matches. TCRdb keeps only in-frame clones here, not all; method: immunoSEQ multiplex PCR. This table holds 130,000 or so clones, approximately 94% found once. V gene TRBV5-6 combines with J gene TRBJ1-2; the match to TRBD1 covers 9 bases. The sequence was collected from a man aged 40-49 years in good health. The sequencing input was blood. The CDR3 DNA is TGTGCCAGCAGCTTGACCGGGACAGGGTATGGCTACACCTTC. This sequence encodes CASSLTGTGYGYTF. Looking up the rest from reference TRBV5-6 and TRBJ1-2 gives the full variable domain: DAGVTQSPTHLIKTRGQQVTLRCSPKSGHDTVSWYQQALGQGPQFIFQYYEEEERQRGNFPDRFSGHQFPNYSSELNVNALLLGDSALYLCASSLTGTGYGYTFGSGTRLTVV.